The rows below give T cell receptor beta chains drawn from one sample of a study of beta chain features in type 1 diabetes. Method: immunoSEQ multiplex PCR; TCRdb's copy keeps in-frame clones and lacks some. The sample includes roughly 350,000 clones, around 9.6% of them seen just once. The sequencing sample was made of central memory CD4+ T cells from blood. Receptor source: a young man with type 1 diabetes. The CDR3 runs from the conserved cysteine through the conserved F or W. The D gene is left open where the match is weak. Rows may omit the clone size; those that give it use once, few, many or a size class.

NA,TRBD1,TRBV7-7,TRBJ2-7,CASSPRTGAYEQYF,TGTGCTAGCAGCCCTAGGACAGGCGCCTACGAGCAGTACTTC
few,NA,TRBV2,TRBJ1-3,CASSFSSGNTIYF,TGTGCCAGCAGCTTTTCCTCTGGAAACACCATATATTTT
NA,NA,TRBV2,TRBJ1-1,CASSEGQGRAEAFF,TGTGCCAGCAGTGAGGGTCAGGGGCGGGCTGAAGCTTTCTTT
few,TRBD2,TRBV5-4,TRBJ2-7,CASSFELAGRNEQYF,TGTGCCAGCAGCTTTGAACTAGCGGGACGGAACGAGCAGTACTTC
few,NA,TRBV7-2,TRBJ2-3,CASSFIATDTQYF,TGTGCCAGCAGCTTCATCGCCACAGATACGCAGTATTTT
few,NA,TRBV7-3,TRBJ2-7,CASSTRTRGEQYF,TGTGCCAGCAGTACCCGGACGAGGGGCGAGCAGTACTTC
NA,TRBD1,TRBV4-1,TRBJ1-5,CASSQTQGGMGQPQHF,TGCGCCAGCAGCCAAACTCAGGGGGGGATGGGACAGCCCCAGCATTTT
few,TRBD1,TRBV6-1,TRBJ2-7,CASRRTGSSYEQYF,TGTGCCAGCAGGCGGACAGGGAGCTCCTACGAGCAGTACTTC
few,TRBD2,TRBV6-5,TRBJ2-2,CASTLAGGTGELFF,TGTGCCAGCACCCTAGCGGGGGGGACCGGGGAGCTGTTTTTT
NA,NA,TRBV19,TRBJ2-3,CASSIRDRRTDTQYF,TGTGCCAGTAGTATCCGGGACCGACGCACAGATACGCAGTATTTT
few,NA,TRBV4-2,TRBJ2-3,CASSQDPTGRGTDTQYF,TGTGCCAGCAGCCAAGATCCAACAGGGAGGGGGACAGATACGCAGTATTTT
few,TRBD1,TRBV7-2,TRBJ1-2,CASSLAQSPGQSYGYTF,TGTGCCAGCAGCTTAGCGCAAAGTCCGGGACAGAGCTATGGCTACACCTTC
many,TRBD2,TRBV4-3,TRBJ2-1,CASSQATSGRAGEQFF,TGCGCCAGCAGCCAGGCAACTAGCGGGAGGGCCGGTGAGCAGTTCTTC
NA,TRBD1,TRBV18,TRBJ2-7,CASSRGQGMREQYF,TGTGCCAGCTCGCGAGGACAGGGGATGAGGGAGCAGTACTTC
few,NA,TRBV6-6,TRBJ2-3,CASTPAGTDTQYF,TGTGCCAGCACCCCAGCGGGCACAGATACGCAGTATTTT
NA,NA,TRBV28,TRBJ2-1,CASRQGSYNEQFF,TGTGCCAGCAGACAGGGCTCCTACAATGAGCAGTTCTTC
few,NA,TRBV5-4,TRBJ2-3,CASSVPADTQYF,TGTGCCAGCAGCGTCCCAGCAGATACGCAGTATTTT
NA,NA,TRBV6-5,TRBJ2-7,CASSYTQPEQYF,TGTGCCAGCAGTTACACACAGCCCGAGCAGTACTTC
many,NA,TRBV5-8,TRBJ1-1,CASSSMGFGTEAFF,TGTGCCAGCAGCTCGATGGGGTTTGGCACTGAAGCTTTCTTT
NA,NA,TRBV6-4,TRBJ2-1,CASRVSGSHFEQFF,TGTGCCAGCAGGGTTAGCGGCTCTCATTTTGAGCAGTTCTTC
few,NA,TRBV29-1,TRBJ2-2,CSPGPGDTGELFF,TGCAGCCCCGGTCCAGGGGACACCGGGGAGCTGTTTTTT
few,TRBD2,TRBV7-8,TRBJ2-7,CASSPRAGGVYEQYF,TGTGCCAGCAGCCCCCGGGCGGGGGGAGTCTACGAGCAGTACTTC
NA,TRBD1,TRBV5-1,TRBJ2-1,CASTTGTGFHEQFF,TGCGCCAGCACAACCGGGACAGGGTTTCATGAGCAGTTCTTC
NA,TRBD1,TRBV6-6,TRBJ2-3,CASSPTGAGADTQYF,TGTGCCAGCAGCCCGACAGGGGCAGGCGCAGATACGCAGTATTTT
many,TRBD1,TRBV28,TRBJ1-5,CASRDRQGEESNQPQHF,TGTGCCAGCAGGGATCGACAGGGTGAGGAAAGCAATCAGCCCCAGCATTTT
few,NA,TRBV7-2,TRBJ2-7,CASSLLRGNEQYF,TGTGCCAGCAGCTTATTACGAGGGAACGAGCAGTACTTC
NA,NA,TRBV6-5,TRBJ2-7,CATQGGGGTYEQYF,TGTGCCACCCAGGGAGGGGGCGGAACCTACGAGCAGTACTTC
NA,TRBD2,TRBV27,TRBJ2-1,CASSPPGGYNEQFF,TGTGCCAGCAGCCCGCCGGGGGGGTACAATGAGCAGTTCTTC
few,NA,TRBV6-6,TRBJ1-5,CASSYDSNQPQHF,TGTGCCAGCAGTTACGATAGCAATCAGCCCCAGCATTTT
few,TRBD2,TRBV27,TRBJ2-5,CATGTSVEETQYF,TGTGCCACCGGGACTAGCGTTGAAGAGACCCAGTACTTC
NA,TRBD2,TRBV4-3,TRBJ2-7,CASTPGEGRGFRGIYEQYF,TGCGCCAGCACCCCCGGGGAGGGGAGGGGTTTCCGCGGTATCTACGAGCAGTACTTC
NA,TRBD2,TRBV14,TRBJ2-3,CASSQLAGGFTDTQYF,TGTGCCAGCAGCCAACTAGCGGGAGGCTTCACAGATACGCAGTATTTT
NA,TRBD1,TRBV29-1,TRBJ2-6,CSVLTLGQRTSSGANVLTF,TGCAGCGTCCTCACCTTGGGACAGCGCACTTCTTCTGGGGCCAACGTCCTGACTTTC
few,NA,TRBV5-1,TRBJ1-2,CASSSGPGSMEGYTF,TGCGCCAGCAGCTCCGGGCCAGGGAGCATGGAGGGCTACACCTTC
few,NA,TRBV18,TRBJ2-3,CASSPQGIGTDTQYF,TGTGCCAGCTCGCCGCAGGGCATTGGCACAGATACGCAGTATTTT
few,NA,TRBV7-7,TRBJ2-7,CASSLLWNSYEQYF,TGTGCTAGCAGCTTATTATGGAACTCCTACGAGCAGTACTTC
NA,NA,TRBV7-3,TRBJ1-2,CASSFETPPAINGYTF,TGTGCCAGCAGCTTCGAGACACCTCCGGCGATAAATGGCTACACCTTC
few,NA,TRBV18,TRBJ1-4,CASSLNRQEKLFF,TGTGCCAGCTCACTTAACCGACAGGAAAAACTGTTTTTT
NA,NA,TRBV6-1,TRBJ2-7,CASSEAGDGPYEQYF,TGTGCCAGCAGTGAGGCAGGGGACGGACCCTACGAGCAGTACTTC
NA,NA,TRBV7-2,TRBJ2-7,CASRKYGRTRSYEQYF,TGTGCCAGCAGGAAATATGGGAGGACGCGCTCCTACGAGCAGTACTTC
few,TRBD1,TRBV5-1,TRBJ2-2,CASSILGQGGTGELFF,TGCGCCAGCAGCATCCTCGGACAGGGTGGGACCGGGGAGCTGTTTTTT
few,NA,TRBV6-6,TRBJ2-1,CASSYGGGAYNEQFF,TGTGCCAGCAGTTACGGGGGAGGCGCCTACAATGAGCAGTTCTTC
NA,NA,TRBV13,TRBJ2-5,CASSLTGGMYQETQYF,TGTGCCAGCAGCCTGACTGGCGGGATGTACCAAGAGACCCAGTACTTC
NA,TRBD2,TRBV7-2,TRBJ2-5,CASSLASSGQETQYF,TGTGCCAGCAGCTTAGCGTCTAGCGGCCAAGAGACCCAGTACTTC
NA,NA,TRBV9,TRBJ1-1,CASSVGRMNTEAFF,TGTGCCAGCAGCGTTGGACGGATGAACACTGAAGCTTTCTTT
NA,NA,TRBV6-5,TRBJ2-5,CASSYGVEGNQETQYF,TGTGCCAGCAGTTACGGGGTCGAGGGTAACCAAGAGACCCAGTACTTC
few,TRBD2,TRBV11-3,TRBJ2-3,CASSPGLGITSGSTDTQYF,TGTGCCAGCAGCCCTGGTTTAGGGATAACTAGCGGGAGCACAGATACGCAGTATTTT
few,NA,TRBV9,TRBJ2-2,CASSVRDLNTGELFF,TGTGCCAGCAGCGTACGGGACTTGAACACCGGGGAGCTGTTTTTT
NA,NA,TRBV30,TRBJ2-3,CAWSTGTSPSTDTQYF,TGTGCCTGGAGTACCGGGACCTCCCCTAGCACAGATACGCAGTATTTT
few,NA,TRBV28,TRBJ2-3,CASSPWGSFTDTQYF,TGTGCCAGCAGTCCCTGGGGCTCTTTCACAGATACGCAGTATTTT
few,NA,TRBV15,TRBJ2-7,CATSLRDSALGQYF,TGTGCCACCAGCCTCCGGGACTCCGCCTTAGGGCAGTACTTC
few,TRBD1,TRBV6-6,TRBJ2-3,CASTPGQGADTQYF,TGTGCCAGCACCCCGGGACAGGGGGCAGATACGCAGTATTTT
few,NA,TRBV5-1,TRBJ1-2,CASSLRSARADYGYTF,TGCGCCAGCAGCTTGAGGTCCGCCAGGGCCGACTATGGCTACACCTTC
NA,NA,TRBV6-5,TRBJ2-3,CASSYSRDTQYF,TGTGCCAGCAGTTACTCCAGGGATACGCAGTATTTT
few,NA,TRBV7-8,TRBJ2-2,CASSPEPTGELFF,TGTGCCAGCAGCCCAGAGCCCACCGGGGAGCTGTTTTTT